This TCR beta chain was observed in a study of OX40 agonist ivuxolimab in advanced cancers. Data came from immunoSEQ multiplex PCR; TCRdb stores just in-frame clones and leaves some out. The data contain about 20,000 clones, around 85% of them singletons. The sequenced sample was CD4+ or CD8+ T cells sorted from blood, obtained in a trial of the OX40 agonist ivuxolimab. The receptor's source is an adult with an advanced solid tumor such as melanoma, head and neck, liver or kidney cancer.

CDR3 amino acids: CASSLGPIGTDSYEQYF. The CDR3 DNA sequence: TGCGCCAGCAGCTTGGGCCCGATCGGGACAGATTCCTACGAGCAGTACTTC. This rearrangement joins TRBV5-1 to TRBJ2-5, with 7 bases matching TRBD1. TRBJ2-7 explains the end of the DNA better; the J call may be wrong. Germline CDR1 SGHRS, CDR2 YFSETQ. This CDR3 has 17 residues.